The 29 T cell receptor beta chains reported below all come from one sample, sequenced in a study of cytomegalovirus exposure and HLA in healthy donors. The protocol was immunoSEQ multiplex PCR, while the TCRdb copy is restricted to in-frame clones and leaves out a portion. The sample records tens of thousands of clones, approximately 96% being singletons. Material: PBMCs. These receptor sequences come from a young man in good health and CMV-seronegative.

V gene TRBV7-9 combines with J gene TRBJ1-3; TRBD1 agrees at 7 bases. The CDR3 is 15 residues long. CDR1 SEHNR and CDR2 FQNEAQ come from the germline V gene (reference sequence). J gave up 3 bases and V 5 bases, and 7 bases lay outside the gene matches. CDR3 nucleotides: TGTGCCAGCAGCGAAGGGGGCTATCGTGGAAACACCATATATTTT. Its protein product is CASSEGGYRGNTIYF.

In the case of this clone: The junction differs from germline at one of its ends, possibly a read error. The chain uses TRBV2 and TRBJ1-2; 8 positions agree with TRBD1. The V gene's germline CDR1 is SNHLY and CDR2 FYNNEI. CDR3 length equals 15 residues. The CDR3: CASSEDRGLDYGYTF. The CDR3 bases are TGTGCCAGCAGCGAAGACAGGGGATTGGACTATGGCTACACCTTC.

The chain recombines TRBV30 with TRBJ2-1, with 14 bases lining up with TRBD2. CDR1 is GTSNPN and CDR2 is SVGIG in the germline V gene (reference sequence). Losses at the gene ends were 6 bases for V and 0 bases for J; bases not matched to a gene: 4. CDR3 length: 16 residues. CDR3 in DNA: TGTGCCTGTCCTGGGACTAGCGGGAGCTCCTACAATGAGCAGTTCTTC. This translates into CACPGTSGSSYNEQFF.

This chain links TRBV27 with TRBJ2-5, with a tentative D call TRBD2 (5 bases). The length of the CDR3 is 16 residues. Germline V gene lookup returns CDR1 MNHEY and CDR2 SMNVEV (reference sequence). V was clipped by 2 bases and J by 5 bases, with 18 bases between them. CDR3 in amino acids: CASSLKRERVWETQYF. CDR3 bases: TGTGCCAGCAGTTTAAAGAGGGAGAGGGTATGGGAGACCCAGTACTTC.

V and J are TRBV25-1 and TRBJ2-1, with 8 bases that match TRBD2. Trimming cost V 6 bases and J 6 bases; bases outside gene matches: 7. The length of the CDR3 is 14 residues. Germline V gene data show CDR1 as MGHDK and CDR2 as SYGVNS. This CDR3 reads CASSRAGEVNEQFF. The CDR3 coding sequence is TGTGCCAGCAGCCGAGCGGGAGAGGTCAATGAGCAGTTCTTC. Full variable domain (rest looked up from reference TRBV25-1 and TRBJ2-1): EADIYQTPRYLVIGTGKKITLECSQTMGHDKMYWYQQDPGMELHLIHYSYGVNSTEKGDLSSESTVSRIRTEHFPLTLESARPSHTSQYLCASSRAGEVNEQFFGPGTRLTVL.

This rearrangement joins TRBV28 to TRBJ2-7, with a possible D match to TRBD2 (5 bases). This CDR3 region has 13 residues. Looked up from germline, CDR1 is MDHEN and CDR2 is SYDVKM. V was shortened by 6 bases and J by 1 base, with 10 bases between the two germline ends. CDR3 loop: CASSPTGSYEQYF. The DNA of the CDR3 is TGTGCCAGCAGCCCAACGGGGTCCTACGAGCAGTACTTC.

The CDR3 region has the DNA TGTGCCAGCAGCCGCGATCTAAATCAGCCCCAGCATTTT. This encodes CASSRDLNQPQHF. This chain links TRBV7-9 with TRBJ1-5; D is uncertain. Trimming cost V 5 bases and J 4 bases, with 9 bases left between them. The CDR3 consists of 13 residues. CDR1 and CDR2 from the germline V gene are SEHNR and FQNEAQ (reference sequence).

This clone was detected once. This chain connects TRBV19 to TRBJ1-1, with 7 bases aligning to TRBD1. This CDR3 comprises 13 residues. The ends lost 7 bases at V and 4 bases at J; junction bases unmatched: 6. Germline CDR1 and CDR2: LNHDA and SQIVND (reference sequence). CDR3 in amino acids: CASTLQGSTEAFF. As DNA, the CDR3 is TGTGCCAGTACCTTACAGGGGTCCACTGAAGCTTTCTTT.

The genes are TRBV9 and TRBJ1-2, with D uncertain. Between the trimmed V and J ends, which lost 7 bases and 5 bases, there was a span of 6 bases. There are 10 residues in the CDR3. Germline V gene lookup returns CDR1 SGDLS and CDR2 YYNGEE. CDR3 amino acids: CASRGYGYTF. Written as DNA, the CDR3 is TGTGCCAGCCGGGGATATGGCTACACCTTC.

This chain joins TRBV5-1 and TRBJ2-7; 7 bases are a match to TRBD1. With 3 bases clipped from V and 3 bases from J, the junction kept 15 bases outside the gene matches. This CDR3 is built from 17 residues. From germline, CDR1 is SGHRS and CDR2 YFSETQ. The CDR3 DNA reads TGCGCCAGCAGCTCCCGAACAGGGGATTTTAGAATCTACGAGCAGTACTTC. This encodes CASSSRTGDFRIYEQYF. Together with reference TRBV5-1 and TRBJ2-7, the CDR3 gives the full variable domain: KAGVTQTPRYLIKTRGQQVTLSCSPISGHRSVSWYQQTPGQGLQFLFEYFSETQRNKGNFPGRFSGRQFSNSRSEMNVSTLELGDSALYLCASSSRTGDFRIYEQYFGPGTRLTVT.

CDR3 protein: CASSLVRAPYNEQFF. CDR3 sequence (DNA): TGCGCCAGCAGCTTGGTACGCGCGCCGTACAATGAGCAGTTCTTC. J is TRBJ2-1 and V is TRBV5-1; D uncertain. The CDR3 spans 15 residues. V lost 0 bases to trimming and J lost 4 bases, with 11 bases between them. The germline CDR1 and CDR2 sequences are SGHRS and YFSETQ. The complete variable domain, with remaining parts taken from reference TRBV5-1 and TRBJ2-1, reads KAGVTQTPRYLIKTRGQQVTLSCSPISGHRSVSWYQQTPGQGLQFLFEYFSETQRNKGNFPGRFSGRQFSNSRSEMNVSTLELGDSALYLCASSLVRAPYNEQFFGPGTRLTVL.

The chain has TRBV14 and TRBJ2-7; TRBD1 might be the D (6 bases). V lost 0 bases and J lost 4, with 13 bases in between. This CDR3 is built from 15 residues. CDR1 and CDR2 (germline): SGHDN, FVKESK. This CDR3 reads CASSQESAGDYEQYF. The CDR3, as DNA: TGTGCCAGCAGCCAAGAATCGGCAGGGGATTACGAGCAGTACTTC.

The chain uses TRBV9 and TRBJ2-2; 13 bases line up with TRBD2. The CDR3 spans 19 residues. CDR1 is SGDLS, CDR2 YYNGEE, per germline. V shed 0 bases and J 4 bases; nucleotides not matched to a gene: 9. The CDR3 DNA follows: TGTGCCAGCAGCGTAGGTCTCGGACTAGCGGGAGACGGCACCGGGGAGCTGTTTTTT. This gives the protein CASSVGLGLAGDGTGELFF.

The rearrangement links TRBV18 to TRBJ1-5; D not certain. Per the germline V gene, CDR1 is KGHSH and CDR2 is LQKENI. Trimming pared 1 base from V and 0 bases from J, leaving 13 bases between. This CDR3 has 17 residues. As DNA, the CDR3 is TGTGCCAGCTCACCACGCAACTTGGTTCATAGCAATCAGCCCCAGCATTTT. Amino acid sequence: CASSPRNLVHSNQPQHF.

This chain joins TRBV30 and TRBJ1-2, with D maybe TRBD1 (6 bases). From germline, CDR1 is GTSNPN and CDR2 SVGIG (reference sequence). V lost 1 base and J 4 bases, leaving 13 bases between the germline ends. CDR3 length: 14 residues. The CDR3 loop is CAWSGGGAGYGYTF. The CDR3 DNA sequence: TGTGCCTGGAGTGGGGGGGGCGCTGGCTATGGCTACACCTTC.

The chain carries TRBV19 and TRBJ1-2, with a possible D match to TRBD1 (5 bases). The germline gives CDR1 LNHDA, CDR2 SQIVND (reference sequence). The length of the CDR3 is 14 residues. V was trimmed by 2 bases and J by 5 bases, leaving 12 bases between them. The CDR3: CASSIPRVGYGYTF. In DNA, the CDR3 is TGTGCCAGTAGTATACCCAGGGTTGGGTATGGCTACACCTTC.

In this sample, this clone turned up once. The gene calls are TRBV6-5 and TRBJ2-4; a weak D match, TRBD1 (5 bases). The V end was cut by 0 bases, the J end by 0 bases, with 9 bases between. Germline CDR1 and CDR2: MNHEY and SVGAGI. This CDR3 has 16 amino acids. The CDR3 DNA reads TGTGCCAGCAGTTACTCGGGCCAGGGAGCCAAAAACATTCAGTACTTC. Protein sequence: CASSYSGQGAKNIQYF.

The CDR3 region has the DNA TGTGCCAGTAGGAAGCCCGGGACATTGGGTAGTAGCGGGGAGCTGTTTTTT. This codes for CASRKPGTLGSSGELFF. The chain links TRBV19 to TRBJ2-2, with a tentative D call TRBD1 (6 bases). V lost 6 bases to trimming and J lost 7 bases, with 24 bases between them. This CDR3 spans 17 amino acids. From germline, CDR1 is LNHDA and CDR2 SQIVND (reference sequence).

This rearrangement joins TRBV27 to TRBJ1-1; D gene ambiguous. The CDR3 is 13 residues long. V lost 2 bases and J 1 base, leaving 5 bases between the germline ends. Germline V gives CDR1 MNHEY, CDR2 SMNVEV (reference sequence). The CDR3 sequence: CASSLDWNTEAFF. The CDR3, as DNA: TGTGCCAGCAGTTTAGACTGGAACACTGAAGCTTTCTTT.

The chain links TRBV5-1 to TRBJ1-1; D possibly corresponds to TRBD1 (6 bases). This CDR3 is built from 16 residues. The V gene lost 0 bases and the J gene lost 0 bases, with 12 bases spanning the gap. CDR1 SGHRS and CDR2 YFSETQ come from the germline V gene. The CDR3 nucleotides are TGCGCCAGCAGCTTGGCACAGGGAAGGGTGAACACTGAAGCTTTCTTT. Its protein is CASSLAQGRVNTEAFF.

J is TRBJ2-5 and V is TRBV10-3; 7 bases map to TRBD1. Unmatched junction bases numbered 7, after V lost 10 bases and J lost 2 bases. Germline CDR1 is ENHRY and CDR2 is SYGVKD. This CDR3 is built from 13 residues. The CDR3 loop is CATTGQLQETQYF. CDR3 nucleotide sequence: TGTGCCACGACGGGACAGCTACAAGAGACCCAGTACTTC.

The V and J genes are TRBV9 and TRBJ2-1; TRBD2 is a possible D gene (7 bases). Per the germline V gene, CDR1 is SGDLS and CDR2 is YYNGEE. CDR3 size: 14 residues. V lost 6 bases and J lost 4, with 14 bases in between. The CDR3 region is CASTPGEGYNEQFF. CDR3 coding DNA: TGTGCCAGCACCCCAGGGGAGGGTTACAATGAGCAGTTCTTC.

The V and J genes are TRBV7-6 and TRBJ1-2; the D is unclear. Per germline, CDR1 SGHVS and CDR2 FNYEAQ. V was trimmed by 5 bases and J by 0 bases, leaving 10 bases between them. This CDR3 has 14 amino acids. CDR3 residues: CASSPITANYGYTF. The CDR3 nucleotides read TGTGCCAGCAGCCCTATTACAGCTAACTATGGCTACACCTTC. Combining the CDR3 with reference TRBV7-6 and TRBJ1-2 gives the whole variable domain GAGVSQSPRYKVTKRGQDVALRCDPISGHVSLYWYRQALGQGPEFLTYFNYEAQQDKSGLPNDRFSAERPEGSISTLTIQRTEQRDSAMYRCASSPITANYGYTFGSGTRLTVV.

The V and J genes are TRBV7-9 and TRBJ2-6; perhaps TRBD1 as D (6 bases). Germline values: CDR1 SEHNR, CDR2 FQNEAQ (reference sequence). The CDR3 totals 15 residues. The V gene lost 4 bases and the J gene lost 4 bases, with 11 bases spanning the gap. The CDR3 region is CASSSPGAGANVLTF. Here the CDR3 DNA reads TGTGCCAGCAGCTCGCCAGGGGCCGGGGCCAACGTCCTGACTTTC. The full variable domain, completed using reference TRBV7-9 and TRBJ2-6, is DTGVSQNPRHKITKRGQNVTFRCDPISEHNRLYWYRQTLGQGPEFLTYFQNEAQLEKSRLLSDRFSAERPKGSFSTLEIQRTEQGDSAMYLCASSSPGAGANVLTFGAGSRLTVL.

The CDR3 DNA follows: TGTGCCAGCAGTAAGACTAGCGGAATCTCCTACGAGCAGTACTTC. It specifies CASSKTSGISYEQYF. V gene TRBV27 combines with J gene TRBJ2-7, with 9 positions matching TRBD2. The junction had 5 bases not matched to a gene; V was cut back by 5 bases and J by 0 bases. Germline values: CDR1 MNHEY, CDR2 SMNVEV (reference sequence). The CDR3 loop spans 15 amino acids.

The CDR3 DNA follows: TGTGCCAGCAGTTCCTCGGGACAGAACACCGGGGAGCTGTTTTTT. Its translation: CASSSSGQNTGELFF. The gene calls are TRBV6-5 and TRBJ2-2, with D possibly being TRBD1 (6 bases). Germline V CDR1 and CDR2: MNHEY, SVGAGI. The ends were cut back, 4 bases at V and 1 base at J, with 10 bases in the middle. The CDR3 spans 15 residues.

This chain links TRBV11-3 with TRBJ1-1, with D unresolved. CDR1 is SGHNT, CDR2 YENEEA, per germline. This CDR3 has 15 residues. Trimming took 1 base from V and 1 from J, leaving 10 bases between them. The CDR3 reads CASSLVAVENTEAFF. The CDR3 coding sequence is TGTGCCAGCAGCTTAGTGGCAGTCGAGAACACTGAAGCTTTCTTT.

This chain joins TRBV7-2 and TRBJ2-3; weak D call: TRBD2 (5 bases). Looked up from germline, CDR1 is SGHTA and CDR2 is FQGNSA. Trimming left V 1 base short and J 6 bases short, with 11 bases between. CDR3 length equals 14 residues. CDR3 sequence reads: CASSLEAGEDTQYF. In nucleotides, the CDR3 is TGTGCCAGCAGCTTAGAGGCCGGGGAGGATACGCAGTATTTT.

The genes are TRBV7-9 and TRBJ2-1; D gene uncertain. This CDR3 spans 14 amino acids. V was shortened by 2 bases and J by 4 bases, with 9 bases between the two germline ends. Germline V lookup: CDR1 SEHNR, CDR2 FQNEAQ (reference sequence). The CDR3 protein is CASSLLSNYNEQFF. As DNA, the CDR3 is TGTGCCAGCAGCTTATTGTCCAATTACAATGAGCAGTTCTTC.